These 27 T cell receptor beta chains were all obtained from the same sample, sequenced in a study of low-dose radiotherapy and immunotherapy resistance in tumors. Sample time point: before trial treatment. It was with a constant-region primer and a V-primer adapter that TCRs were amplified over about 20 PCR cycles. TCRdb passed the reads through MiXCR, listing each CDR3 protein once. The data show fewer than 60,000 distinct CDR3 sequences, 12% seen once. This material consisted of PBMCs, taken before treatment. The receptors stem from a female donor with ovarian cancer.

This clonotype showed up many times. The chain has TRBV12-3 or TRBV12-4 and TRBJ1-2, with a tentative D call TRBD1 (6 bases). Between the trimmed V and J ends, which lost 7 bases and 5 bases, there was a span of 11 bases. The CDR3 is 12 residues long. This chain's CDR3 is CASKQGIYGYTF. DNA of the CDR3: TGTGCCAGCAAGCAGGGGATTTATGGCTACACCTTC.

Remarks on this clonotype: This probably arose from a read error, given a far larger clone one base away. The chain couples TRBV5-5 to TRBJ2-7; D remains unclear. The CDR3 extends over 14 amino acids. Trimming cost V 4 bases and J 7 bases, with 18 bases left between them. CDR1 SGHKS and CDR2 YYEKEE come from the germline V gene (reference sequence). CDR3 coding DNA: TGTGCCAGCAGCAGGCCGCCGATCTACAATGAGCAGTACTTC. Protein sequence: CASSRPPIYNEQYF.

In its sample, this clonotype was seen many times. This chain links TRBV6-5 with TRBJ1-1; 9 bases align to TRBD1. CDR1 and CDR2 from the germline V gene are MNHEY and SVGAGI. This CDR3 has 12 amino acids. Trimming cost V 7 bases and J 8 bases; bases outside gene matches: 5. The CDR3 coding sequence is TGTGCCAGCATCCCGGACAGGGGAGAAGCTTTCTTT. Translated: CASIPDRGEAFF.

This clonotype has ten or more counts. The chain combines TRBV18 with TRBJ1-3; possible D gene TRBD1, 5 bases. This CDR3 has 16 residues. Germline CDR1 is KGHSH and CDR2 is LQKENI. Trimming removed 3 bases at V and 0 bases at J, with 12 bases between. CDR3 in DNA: TGTGCCAGCTCACCGTTGGACACCAGCTCTGGAAACACCATATATTTT. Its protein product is CASSPLDTSSGNTIYF.

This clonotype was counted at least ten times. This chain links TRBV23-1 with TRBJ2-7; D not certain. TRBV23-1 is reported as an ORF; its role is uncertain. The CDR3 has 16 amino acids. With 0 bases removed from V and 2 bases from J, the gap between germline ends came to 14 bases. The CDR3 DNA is TGCGCCAGCAGTCAATCGCGCACTTTAGCCACCTACGAGCAGTACTTC. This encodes CASSQSRTLATYEQYF.

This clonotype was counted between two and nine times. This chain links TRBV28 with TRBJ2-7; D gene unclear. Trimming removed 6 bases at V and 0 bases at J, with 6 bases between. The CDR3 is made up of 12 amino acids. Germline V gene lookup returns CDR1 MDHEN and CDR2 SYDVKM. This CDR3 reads CASRALSYEQYF. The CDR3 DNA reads TGTGCCAGCAGGGCCCTCTCCTACGAGCAGTACTTC.

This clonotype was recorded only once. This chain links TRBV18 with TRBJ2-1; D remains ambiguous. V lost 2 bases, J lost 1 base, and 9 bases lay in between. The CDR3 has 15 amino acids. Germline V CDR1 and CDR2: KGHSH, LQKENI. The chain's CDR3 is CASSPSVGSYNEQFF. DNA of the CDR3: TGTGCCAGCTCACCATCCGTGGGGTCCTACAATGAGCAGTTCTTC. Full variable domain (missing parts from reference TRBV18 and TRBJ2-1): NAGVMQNPRHLVRRRGQEARLRCSPMKGHSHVYWYRQLPEEGLKFMVYLQKENIIDESGMPKERFSAEFPKEGPSILRIQQVVRGDSAAYFCASSPSVGSYNEQFFGPGTRLTVL.

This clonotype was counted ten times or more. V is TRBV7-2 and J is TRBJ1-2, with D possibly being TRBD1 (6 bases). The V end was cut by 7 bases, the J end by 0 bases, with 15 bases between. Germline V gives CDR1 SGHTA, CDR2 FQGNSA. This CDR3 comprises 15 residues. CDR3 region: CASMLSQGANYGYTF. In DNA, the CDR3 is TGTGCCAGCATGTTATCACAGGGTGCTAACTATGGCTACACCTTC.

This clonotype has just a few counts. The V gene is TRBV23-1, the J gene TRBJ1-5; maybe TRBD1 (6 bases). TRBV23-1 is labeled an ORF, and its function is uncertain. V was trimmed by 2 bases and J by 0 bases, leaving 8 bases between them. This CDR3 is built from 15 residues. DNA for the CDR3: TGCGCCAGCAGTCAAGACAGGTCTAGCAATCAGCCCCAGCATTTT. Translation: CASSQDRSSNQPQHF.

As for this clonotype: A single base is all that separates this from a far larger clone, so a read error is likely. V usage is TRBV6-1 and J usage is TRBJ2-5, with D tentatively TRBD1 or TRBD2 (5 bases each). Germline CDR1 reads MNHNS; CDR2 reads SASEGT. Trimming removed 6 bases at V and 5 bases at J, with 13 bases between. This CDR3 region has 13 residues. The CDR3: CASRSPWGETQYF. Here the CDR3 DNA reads TGTGCCAGCAGGTCACCCTGGGGGGAGACCCAGTACTTC.

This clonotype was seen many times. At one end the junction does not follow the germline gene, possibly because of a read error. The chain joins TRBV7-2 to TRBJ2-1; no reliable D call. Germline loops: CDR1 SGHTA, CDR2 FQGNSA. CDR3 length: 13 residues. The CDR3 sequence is CASTLSPYNEQFF. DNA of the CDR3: TGTGCCAGCACCTTAAGCCCCTACAATGAGCAGTTCTTC. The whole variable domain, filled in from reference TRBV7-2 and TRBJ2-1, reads GAGVSQSPSNKVTEKGKDVELRCDPISGHTALYWYRQSLGQGLEFLIYFQGNSAPDKSGLPSDRFSAERTGGSVSTLTIQRTQQEDSAVYLCASTLSPYNEQFFGPGTRLTVL.

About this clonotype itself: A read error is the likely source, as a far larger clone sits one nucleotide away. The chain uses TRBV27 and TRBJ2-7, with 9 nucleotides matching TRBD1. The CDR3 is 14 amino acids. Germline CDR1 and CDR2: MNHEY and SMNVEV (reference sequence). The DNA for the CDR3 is TGTGCCAGCAGTCGGGACAGGGTCTCCGACGAGCAGTACTTC. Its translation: CASSRDRVSDEQYF.

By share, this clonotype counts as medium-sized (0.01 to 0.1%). The CDR3 DNA is TGTGCCAGCAGTTTAGTAGGACTGCGGGCAAGAACTAATGAAAAACTGTTTTTT. Translating gives CASSLVGLRARTNEKLFF. The V call is TRBV28, the J call TRBJ1-4; D unresolved. Germline V gene lookup returns CDR1 MDHEN and CDR2 SYDVKM. CDR3 length: 18 amino acids. Trimming shortened V by 2 bases and J by 1 base, and 17 bases separated the two germline ends.

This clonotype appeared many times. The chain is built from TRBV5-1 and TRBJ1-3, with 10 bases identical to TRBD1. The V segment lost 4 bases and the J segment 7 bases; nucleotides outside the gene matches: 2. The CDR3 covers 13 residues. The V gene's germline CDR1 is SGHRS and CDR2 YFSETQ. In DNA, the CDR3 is TGCGCCAGCAGCAAGGACAGGGGGAACACCATATATTTT. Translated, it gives CASSKDRGNTIYF.

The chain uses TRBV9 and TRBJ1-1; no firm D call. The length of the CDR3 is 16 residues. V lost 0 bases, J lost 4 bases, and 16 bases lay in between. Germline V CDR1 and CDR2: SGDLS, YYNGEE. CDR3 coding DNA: TGTGCCAGCAGCGTAGAGGATTATATGGCCGGCACTGAAGCTTTCTTT. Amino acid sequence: CASSVEDYMAGTEAFF.

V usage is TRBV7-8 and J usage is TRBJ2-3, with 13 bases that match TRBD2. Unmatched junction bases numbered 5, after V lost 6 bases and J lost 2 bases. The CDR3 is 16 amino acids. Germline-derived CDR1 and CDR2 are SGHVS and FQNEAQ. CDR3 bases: TGTGCCAGCAGGCCGACTAGCGGGGGGCACACAGATACGCAGTATTTT. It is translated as CASRPTSGGHTDTQYF.

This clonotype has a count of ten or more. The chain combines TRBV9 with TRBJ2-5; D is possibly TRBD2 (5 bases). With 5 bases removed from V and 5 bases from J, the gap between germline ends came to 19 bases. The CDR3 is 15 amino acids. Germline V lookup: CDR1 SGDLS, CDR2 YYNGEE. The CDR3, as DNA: TGTGCCAGCAGTGGTACGGACTCTTTGGCGGAGACCCAGTACTTC. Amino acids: CASSGTDSLAETQYF.

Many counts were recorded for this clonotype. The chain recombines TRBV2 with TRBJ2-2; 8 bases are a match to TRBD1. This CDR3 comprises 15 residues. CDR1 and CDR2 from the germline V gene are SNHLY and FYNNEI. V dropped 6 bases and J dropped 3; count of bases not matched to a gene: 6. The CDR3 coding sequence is TGTGCCAGCAGGACGGACAGGGCGGACACCGGGGAGCTGTTTTTT. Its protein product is CASRTDRADTGELFF.

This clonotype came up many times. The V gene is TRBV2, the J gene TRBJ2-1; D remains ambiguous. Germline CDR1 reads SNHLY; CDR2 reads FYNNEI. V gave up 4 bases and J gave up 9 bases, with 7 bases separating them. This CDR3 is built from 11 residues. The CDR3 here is CASSAAREQFF. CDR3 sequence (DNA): TGTGCCAGCAGTGCGGCCCGTGAGCAGTTCTTC.

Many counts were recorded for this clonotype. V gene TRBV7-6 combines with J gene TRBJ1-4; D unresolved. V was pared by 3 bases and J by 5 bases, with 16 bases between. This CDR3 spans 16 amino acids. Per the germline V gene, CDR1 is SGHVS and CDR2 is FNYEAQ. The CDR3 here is CASSLMGGQPNEKLFF. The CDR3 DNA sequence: TGTGCCAGCAGCTTGATGGGTGGGCAGCCCAATGAAAAACTGTTTTTT.

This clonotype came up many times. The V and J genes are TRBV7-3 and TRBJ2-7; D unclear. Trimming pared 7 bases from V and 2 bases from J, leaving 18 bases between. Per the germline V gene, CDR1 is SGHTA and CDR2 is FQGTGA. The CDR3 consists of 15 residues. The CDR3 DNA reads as TGTGCCAGCAATACTCCCCCCCGGACGGCCTACGAGCAGTACTTC. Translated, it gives CASNTPPRTAYEQYF. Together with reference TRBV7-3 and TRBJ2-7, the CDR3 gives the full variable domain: GAGVSQTPSNKVTEKGKYVELRCDPISGHTALYWYRQSLGQGPEFLIYFQGTGAADDSGLPNDRFFAVRPEGSVSTLKIQRTERGDSAVYLCASNTPPRTAYEQYFGPGTRLTVT.

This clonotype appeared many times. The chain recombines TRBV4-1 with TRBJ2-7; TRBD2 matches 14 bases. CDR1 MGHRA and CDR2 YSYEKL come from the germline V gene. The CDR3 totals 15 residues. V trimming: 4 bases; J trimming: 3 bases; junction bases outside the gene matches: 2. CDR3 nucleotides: TGCGCCAGCAGCCTCGGGACTAGCGGGAGCTACGAGCAGTACTTC. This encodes CASSLGTSGSYEQYF.

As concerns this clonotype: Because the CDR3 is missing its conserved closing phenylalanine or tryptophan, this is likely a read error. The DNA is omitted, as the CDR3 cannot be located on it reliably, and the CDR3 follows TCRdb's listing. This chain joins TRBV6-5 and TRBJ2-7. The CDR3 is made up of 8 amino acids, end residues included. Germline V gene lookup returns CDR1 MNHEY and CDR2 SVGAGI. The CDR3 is CASSYSVQ.

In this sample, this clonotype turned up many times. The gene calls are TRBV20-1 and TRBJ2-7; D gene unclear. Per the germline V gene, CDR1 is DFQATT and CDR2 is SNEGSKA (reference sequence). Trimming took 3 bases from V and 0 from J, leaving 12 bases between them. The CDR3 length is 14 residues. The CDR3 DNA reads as TGCAGTGCTAGTCAGGCGACCGTCTCCTACGAGCAGTACTTC. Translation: CSASQATVSYEQYF.

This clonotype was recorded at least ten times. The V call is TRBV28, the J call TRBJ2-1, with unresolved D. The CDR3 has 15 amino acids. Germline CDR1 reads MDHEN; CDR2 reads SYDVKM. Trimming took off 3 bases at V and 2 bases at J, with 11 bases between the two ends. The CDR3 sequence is CASSFFGRAYNEQFF. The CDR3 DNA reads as TGTGCCAGCAGTTTCTTTGGACGAGCCTACAATGAGCAGTTCTTC.

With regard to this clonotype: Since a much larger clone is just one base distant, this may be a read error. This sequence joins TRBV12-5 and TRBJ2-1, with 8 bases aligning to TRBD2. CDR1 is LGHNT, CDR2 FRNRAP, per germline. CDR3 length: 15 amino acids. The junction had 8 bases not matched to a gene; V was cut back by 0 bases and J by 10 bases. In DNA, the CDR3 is TGTGCTAGTGGTTTGGTACTCCGGGGGGGGTTCGAGCAGTTCTTC. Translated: CASGLVLRGGFEQFF. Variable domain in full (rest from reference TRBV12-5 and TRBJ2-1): DARVTQTPRHKVTEMGQEVTMRCQPILGHNTVFWYRQTMMQGLELLAYFRNRAPLDDSGMPKDRFSAEMPDATLATLKIQPSEPRDSAVYFCASGLVLRGGFEQFFGPGTRLTVL.

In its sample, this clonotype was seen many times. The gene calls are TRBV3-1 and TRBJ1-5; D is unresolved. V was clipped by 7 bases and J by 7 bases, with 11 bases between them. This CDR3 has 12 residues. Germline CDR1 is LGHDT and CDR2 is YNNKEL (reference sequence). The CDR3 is CASTAQGQPQHF. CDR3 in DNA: TGTGCCAGCACCGCCCAAGGGCAGCCCCAGCATTTT.